These T cell receptor beta chains were read from a single sample in a study of response to subunit inactivated influenza vaccine. TCRdb reanalysed the RT-PCR reads using MiXCR and keeps one entry per CDR3 protein. The table records around 520,000 distinct CDR3 sequences, 10% to 15% of them present only once. The sample was PBMCs from blood, taken on the day of vaccination. The receptor set was obtained from a man aged 45-65 years who received an inactivated influenza vaccine. The CDR3 runs from the conserved cysteine through the conserved F or W. The D gene is left open where the match is weak. A row's size may be missing; if present it is once, few, many or a size class.

J	V	size	D	CDR3	DNA
TRBJ2-5	TRBV2	-	TRBD2	CASSGLAGGLRETQYF	TGTGCCAGCAGTGGACTAGCGGGGGGCTTAAGGGAGACCCAGTACTTC
TRBJ2-1	TRBV24-1	few	TRBD2	CATSDRSGSLYEQFF	TGTGCCACCAGTGACCGGAGCGGGAGTTTGTATGAGCAGTTCTTC
TRBJ1-1	TRBV7-8	-	-	CASSLVRVRMNTEAFF	TGTGCCAGCAGCTTAGTGCGGGTAAGGATGAACACTGAAGCTTTCTTT
TRBJ1-2	TRBV12-3/TRBV12-4	few	-	CASSSGGENYGYTF	TGTGCCAGCAGTTCCGGGGGGGAGAACTATGGCTACACCTTC
TRBJ2-2	TRBV6-5	few	-	CASSYGVTNTGELFF	TGTGCCAGCAGTTACGGAGTTACGAACACCGGGGAGCTGTTTTTT
TRBJ1-1	TRBV11-1	-	TRBD1	CASSLNAGTGGTEAFF	TGTGCCAGCAGCTTAAACGCCGGGACAGGGGGCACTGAAGCTTTCTTT
TRBJ1-4	TRBV20-1	few	-	CSASSTGTATEKLFF	TGCAGTGCTAGCTCCACCGGGACGGCAACTGAAAAACTGTTTTTT
TRBJ2-1	TRBV4-3	-	TRBD2	CASRSWREGPNEQFF	TGCGCCAGCAGAAGCTGGCGGGAGGGCCCCAATGAGCAGTTCTTC
TRBJ2-7	TRBV11-1	-	TRBD2	CASSVNLLAGSSYEQYF	TGTGCCAGCAGCGTAAATCTACTAGCGGGGAGCTCCTACGAGCAGTACTTC
TRBJ2-6	TRBV7-9	-	-	CASSFRTGYGANVLTF	TGTGCCAGCAGCTTCAGAACGGGGTATGGGGCCAACGTCCTGACTTTC
TRBJ1-1	TRBV29-1	-	-	CSGTANTEAFF	TGCAGCGGAACAGCGAACACTGAAGCTTTCTTT
TRBJ1-2	TRBV27	many	-	CASSLGQPHNYGYTF	TGTGCCAGCAGTCTTGGTCAGCCCCACAATTATGGCTACACCTTC
TRBJ1-5	TRBV29-1	-	-	CSVAGQRDQPQHF	TGCAGCGTCGCCGGACAGAGGGATCAGCCCCAGCATTTT
TRBJ2-7	TRBV6-1	-	TRBD1	CASSRQGKGYEQYF	TGTGCCAGCAGCAGACAGGGAAAAGGCTACGAGCAGTACTTC
TRBJ2-5	TRBV4-1	few	-	CASSQDPGLKQETQYF	TGCGCCAGCAGCCAAGATCCCGGACTGAAACAAGAGACCCAGTACTTC
TRBJ2-7	TRBV7-2	-	TRBD1	CASSGSTGARPHEQYF	TGTGCCAGCAGCGGTTCCACAGGGGCGCGCCCCCACGAGCAGTACTTC
TRBJ2-5	TRBV3-1	few	-	CASSQELAGIRETQYF	TGTGCCAGCAGCCAAGAACTTGCGGGAATTCGGGAGACCCAGTACTTC